What follows is one T cell receptor beta chain and its context. Its antigen remains unidentified. Quantitative 5'-RACE with molecular barcodes generated TCR beta libraries. TCRdb itself ran the 5' RACE reads through MiXCR, one entry per CDR3 protein. The sample consists of 250,000 to 350,000 distinct CDR3 sequences, less than 25% of them appearing once. The record originates from a study of CD8 T cells in ankylosing spondylitis. General study results and limits: Fewer than ten highly homologous variants made up a TCR beta motif, and this motif appeared characteristic of ankylosing spondylitis blood. Researchers reportedly found disease-linked clones significantly enriched in matched ankylosing spondylitis synovial fluid. Clones linked with disease were CD8+ and fairly uncommon in the peripheral blood.

Germline V gene lookup returns CDR1 DFQATT and CDR2 SNEGSKA (reference sequence). The CDR3 runs 13 residues. The V segment lost 6 bases and the J segment 5 bases; nucleotides outside the gene matches: 4. The chain employs TRBV20-1 and TRBJ2-5; 12 positions agree with TRBD2. This receptor was taken from a female donor with ankylosing spondylitis or in good health (not recorded which). Sequencing was done on a sample of blood, either unsorted or a sorted T cell fraction (not recorded which). CDR3 in amino acids: CSAPTSGSETQYF. In nucleotides, the CDR3 is TGCAGTGCCCCGACTAGCGGGAGTGAGACCCAGTACTTC.